Below, 27 T cell receptor beta chains from the same sample are listed, as sequenced in a study of T cells after yellow fever vaccination (dated by TCRdb to about 2019). Libraries came from 5' RACE. The reads were generated on an Illumina NovaSeq 6000. Starting from the raw public reads, TCRdb applied fastp trimming at Q25, assembled clones with MiXCR and retained in-frame beta chains. CDR3 protein duplicates are merged, each entry listing the most common genes and DNA. A total of about 340,000 distinct CDR3 sequences appear in this sample, 4% of them only once. Jointly, the top ten make up 20% to 25% of the sample. This sample's treatment or condition label indicates: live attenuated yellow fever vaccine strain. This specimen consisted of PBMCs, obtained 5 days after the yellow fever booster vaccination. The receptor set was obtained from a man younger than 30 who received the YFV17D yellow fever vaccine.

This clonotype was detected many times. This chain uses TRBV12-3 or TRBV12-4 with TRBJ2-5; 7 bases are shared with TRBD2. This CDR3 has 13 residues. Trimming removed 9 bases from V and 2 bases from J; junction bases left unmatched: 6. The CDR3 nucleotides are TGTGCCAGGGACGGGGGGTTGCAAGAGACCCAGTACTTC. Translation gives CARDGGLQETQYF.

This clonotype was recorded at least ten times. The chain joins TRBV6-5 to TRBJ2-1, with 9 bases that match TRBD1. This CDR3 has 15 amino acids. V trimming: 6 bases; J trimming: 9 bases; junction bases outside the gene matches: 12. From germline, CDR1 is MNHEY and CDR2 SVGAGI. In DNA, the CDR3 is TGTGCCAGCAGCCCACGCGGGACAGGGCATCGTGAGCAGTTCTTC. Encoded protein: CASSPRGTGHREQFF.

The sample holds many counts of this clonotype. J is TRBJ1-3 and V is TRBV12-3 or TRBV12-4; possibly TRBD1 for D (5 bases). The CDR3 totals 17 residues. The V and J ends lost 2 bases and 1 base respectively, with 15 bases between them. This CDR3 reads CASSLKVRVFSGNTIYF. CDR3 in DNA: TGTGCCAGCAGTTTAAAGGTCAGGGTGTTTTCTGGAAACACCATATATTTT.

The chain is built from TRBV18 and TRBJ2-1; the D is unclear. Germline V gene data show CDR1 as KGHSH and CDR2 as LQKENI. Trimming left V 5 bases short and J 5 bases short, with 10 bases between. The CDR3 contains 13 residues. CDR3: CASSEIVDNEQFF. The CDR3 DNA reads as TGTGCCAGCTCAGAAATAGTCGACAATGAGCAGTTCTTC.

This clonotype was detected many times. This chain joins TRBV6-2 or TRBV6-3 and TRBJ2-1, with 12 bases fitting TRBD2. The CDR3 extends over 17 amino acids. Germline V CDR1 and CDR2: MNHEY, SVGEGT. The ends lost 7 bases at V and 10 bases at J; junction bases unmatched: 17. This CDR3 is CASISLNASGGAREQFF. DNA of the CDR3: TGTGCCAGCATTTCCTTGAACGCTAGCGGGGGGGCAAGAGAGCAGTTCTTC.

The V gene is TRBV5-1, the J gene TRBJ2-3; 8 positions agree with TRBD1. V trimming: 7 bases; J trimming: 2 bases; junction bases outside the gene matches: 6. CDR1 is SGHRS, CDR2 YFSETQ, per germline. The CDR3 sequence is 14 residues long. The CDR3 loop is CASHQGANTDTQYF. CDR3 bases: TGCGCCAGCCACCAGGGGGCGAACACAGATACGCAGTATTTT.

This clonotype has ten or more counts. V is TRBV7-2 and J is TRBJ2-5; 8 positions agree with TRBD2. This CDR3 is 15 amino acids long. Losses at the gene ends were 7 bases for V and 5 bases for J; bases not matched to a gene: 12. Per germline, CDR1 SGHTA and CDR2 FQGNSA. CDR3 in amino acids: CASTFRGGAFETQYF. CDR3 DNA sequence: TGTGCCAGCACCTTCCGGGGGGGGGCTTTTGAGACCCAGTACTTC.

This clonotype has only a few counts. V gene TRBV6-5 combines with J gene TRBJ2-7; 8 nucleotides align to TRBD1. The CDR3 loop spans 15 amino acids. Looked up from germline, CDR1 is MNHEY and CDR2 is SVGAGI. Trimming took 2 bases from V and 1 from J; bases not matched to a gene: 4. As DNA, the CDR3 is TGTGCCAGCAGTTACGGGACAGGTTTTTCCTACGAGCAGTACTTC. This translates into CASSYGTGFSYEQYF.

This clonotype was found a few times. The chain recombines TRBV12-3 or TRBV12-4 with TRBJ2-1; tentatively, D is TRBD1 or TRBD2 (5 bases each). The CDR3 contains 16 residues. The V end lost 6 bases, the J end lost 6 bases, and 21 bases lay between the germline ends. The CDR3 DNA reads TGTGCCAGCAGCCTCTCCCAGGGTATTAGCGCCAATGAGCAGTTCTTC. Translating gives CASSLSQGISANEQFF.

The chain joins TRBV5-1 to TRBJ1-4; D remains ambiguous. Germline V gene data show CDR1 as SGHRS and CDR2 as YFSETQ. This CDR3 spans 13 amino acids. The germline V and J ends were trimmed by 4 bases and 5 bases, with 9 bases remaining between them. The CDR3 is CASSATGNEKLFF. The CDR3 nucleotides read TGCGCCAGCAGCGCCACCGGAAATGAAAAACTGTTTTTT.

This clonotype was recorded a few times. The V and J genes are TRBV5-1 and TRBJ2-2; D might be TRBD1 (6 bases). CDR1 is SGHRS and CDR2 is YFSETQ in the germline V gene. This CDR3 has 16 residues. Trimming cost V 0 bases and J 7 bases, with 16 bases left between them. CDR3 residues: CASSLERGSGNGELFF. The CDR3 region has the DNA TGCGCCAGCAGCTTGGAAAGGGGGTCCGGCAACGGGGAGCTGTTTTTT.

This clonotype was seen many times. This sequence joins TRBV19 and TRBJ2-2, with D possibly being TRBD1 (5 bases). Trimming pared 8 bases from V and 6 bases from J, leaving 13 bases between. This CDR3 region has 13 residues. Germline V gene data show CDR1 as LNHDA and CDR2 as SQIVND (reference sequence). The CDR3 sequence: CASCKQVPGELFF. In nucleotides, the CDR3 is TGTGCCAGTTGCAAACAGGTGCCCGGGGAGCTGTTTTTT.

This clonotype was detected a few times. The chain combines TRBV23-1 with TRBJ2-7; D unresolved. TRBV23-1 is recorded as an ORF, its role being uncertain. V was cut by 4 bases and J by 4 bases, with 11 bases left in between. The CDR3 runs 13 residues. Here the CDR3 DNA reads TGCGCCAGCAGTCTTTGGGCCTTTTACGAGCAGTACTTC. Protein: CASSLWAFYEQYF.

The chain employs TRBV5-5 and TRBJ1-5, with D possibly TRBD1 on 6 matching bases. The germline CDR1 and CDR2 sequences are SGHKS and YYEKEE (reference sequence). The ends were cut back, 0 bases at V and 1 base at J, with 14 bases in the middle. The CDR3 has 17 amino acids. CDR3 sequence (DNA): TGTGCCAGCAGCTTGGCCCCGGGGGCGCGGAGCAATCAGCCCCAGCATTTT. Translation: CASSLAPGARSNQPQHF.

CDR3 DNA sequence: TGTGCCAGCAGCTCCGACCCGGCTGGCGAGCAGTACTTC. Residues: CASSSDPAGEQYF. The rearrangement joins TRBV7-7 to TRBJ2-7; D is undetermined. This CDR3 is built from 13 residues. V was clipped by 4 bases and J by 6 bases, with 13 bases between them. CDR1 SSHAT and CDR2 FNYEAQ come from the germline V gene (reference sequence).

This clonotype appeared many times. The genes are TRBV27 and TRBJ1-1, with D hard to call. V lost 4 bases and J 2 bases, leaving 17 bases between the germline ends. Germline V gives CDR1 MNHEY, CDR2 SMNVEV (reference sequence). CDR3 length: 16 amino acids. This chain's CDR3 is CASSSRRGKENTEAFF. In nucleotides, the CDR3 is TGTGCCAGCAGTTCCCGACGGGGAAAGGAAAACACTGAAGCTTTCTTT.

Ten or more counts support this clonotype. The V call is TRBV13, the J call TRBJ2-1, with 15 positions matching TRBD2. This CDR3 region has 16 residues. Trimming took 5 bases from V and 9 from J; bases not matched to a gene: 8. CDR1 is PRHDT, CDR2 FYEKMQ, per germline (reference sequence). In DNA, the CDR3 is TGTGCCAGCAGCGGAGCGGGACTAGCGGGGGGTTCTGAGCAGTTCTTC. Its translation: CASSGAGLAGGSEQFF.

The J gene is TRBJ1-4, the V gene TRBV28, with a possible D match to TRBD1 (6 bases). Germline CDR1 MDHEN, CDR2 SYDVKM. The V gene lost 6 bases and the J gene lost 4 bases, with 12 bases spanning the gap. This CDR3 contains 14 residues. CDR3: CASRTTGFNEKLFF. DNA for the CDR3: TGTGCCAGCAGGACCACAGGGTTTAATGAAAAACTGTTTTTT. Complete variable domain (other parts from reference TRBV28 and TRBJ1-4): DVKVTQSSRYLVKRTGEKVFLECVQDMDHENMFWYRQDPGLGLRLIYFSYDVKMKEKGDIPEGYSVSREKKERFSLILESASTNQTSMYLCASRTTGFNEKLFFGSGTQLSVL.

The table lists this clonotype with a count of one. V is TRBV2 and J is TRBJ2-7; unclear D gene. Germline V gene lookup returns CDR1 SNHLY and CDR2 FYNNEI. V lost 3 bases and J lost 4, with 16 bases in between. This CDR3 comprises 15 residues. The CDR3 is CASSEQNLRVYEQYV. The DNA of the CDR3 is TGTGCCAGCAGTGAGCAAAATCTCCGGGTTTACGAGCAGTACGTC.

The V call is TRBV20-1, the J call TRBJ2-5; a possible D gene is TRBD1 (6 bases). The CDR3 runs 15 residues. Trimming took 4 bases from V and 1 from J, leaving 16 bases between them. Germline values: CDR1 DFQATT, CDR2 SNEGSKA (reference sequence). This chain's CDR3 is CSATTPGTPQETQYF. The CDR3, as DNA: TGCAGTGCTACCACGCCCGGGACACCCCAAGAGACCCAGTACTTC.

Turning to this clonotype: A much larger clone sits a single nucleotide away, making a read error possible. This chain uses TRBV9 with TRBJ1-2, with D possibly being TRBD1 (5 bases). Germline V CDR1 and CDR2: SGDLS, YYNGEE. There are 16 residues in the CDR3. CDR3 DNA: TGTGCCAGCAGCCCTTCTGCCGGGATACGGGGCAATGGGTACACCTTC. It codes for CASSPSAGIRGNGYTF.

The genes are TRBV30 and TRBJ2-7; the match to TRBD1 covers 11 bases. The CDR3 consists of 14 residues. The germline V gene has CDR1 GTSNPN and CDR2 SVGIG (reference sequence). The J segment lost 5 bases and the V segment lost 7 bases, leaving 10 bases of the junction unmatched. The CDR3 nucleotides are TGTGCCTTGACTCCCGGGACAGGGGGGAACGAGCAGTACTTC. Translating it yields CALTPGTGGNEQYF.

This clonotype turned up a few times. The J gene is TRBJ2-3, the V gene TRBV23-1; D gene ambiguous. TRBV23-1 is an ORF; its function is uncertain. There are 16 residues in the CDR3. Trimming cost V 1 base and J 0 bases, with 11 bases left between them. The CDR3 spells CASSQLVWSSTDTQYF. CDR3 nucleotide sequence: TGCGCCAGCAGTCAATTGGTCTGGTCTAGCACAGATACGCAGTATTTT.

A few counts support this clonotype. For the CDR3, the DNA is TGCGCCAGCAGCCAAGAGGTGGGCAGGGCCGAGCAGTACGTC. It specifies CASSQEVGRAEQYV. This chain uses TRBV4-1 with TRBJ2-7, with D possibly being TRBD1 (5 bases). The germline V and J ends were trimmed by 0 bases and 6 bases, with 12 bases remaining between them. The V gene's germline CDR1 is MGHRA and CDR2 YSYEKL. This CDR3 has 14 amino acids.

This clonotype was observed a handful of times. The chain has TRBV2 and TRBJ1-1; D is ambiguous. The CDR3 contains 13 residues. CDR1 and CDR2 (germline): SNHLY, FYNNEI. Between the trimmed V and J ends, which lost 10 bases and 0 bases, there was a span of 12 bases. The CDR3 reads CAKGRALNTEAFF. The CDR3 DNA is TGTGCCAAGGGTCGGGCCTTGAACACTGAAGCTTTCTTT.

This chain uses TRBV7-2 with TRBJ2-1; D tentatively fits TRBD1 or TRBD2 (5 bases each). Per germline, CDR1 SGHTA and CDR2 FQGNSA. V was trimmed by 2 bases and J by 7 bases, leaving 12 bases between them. The CDR3 spans 14 residues. The CDR3 loop is CASSLLGDANEQFF. The DNA of the CDR3 is TGTGCCAGCAGCTTACTGGGGGACGCGAATGAGCAGTTCTTC. Filled out from reference TRBV7-2 and TRBJ2-1, the complete variable domain reads GAGVSQSPSNKVTEKGKDVELRCDPISGHTALYWYRQSLGQGLEFLIYFQGNSAPDKSGLPSDRFSAERTGGSVSTLTIQRTQQEDSAVYLCASSLLGDANEQFFGPGTRLTVL.

In its sample, this clonotype was seen many times. This rearrangement joins TRBV5-1 to TRBJ2-1, with 8 bases aligning to TRBD2. With V trimmed by 9 bases and J by 0 bases, 17 bases remained unmatched. Germline V lookup: CDR1 SGHRS, CDR2 YFSETQ. This CDR3 contains 18 residues. CDR3: CATSPGGGALSSYNEQFF. CDR3 in DNA: TGCGCCACTTCCCCGGGGGGGGGGGCCCTTAGCTCCTACAATGAGCAGTTCTTC.